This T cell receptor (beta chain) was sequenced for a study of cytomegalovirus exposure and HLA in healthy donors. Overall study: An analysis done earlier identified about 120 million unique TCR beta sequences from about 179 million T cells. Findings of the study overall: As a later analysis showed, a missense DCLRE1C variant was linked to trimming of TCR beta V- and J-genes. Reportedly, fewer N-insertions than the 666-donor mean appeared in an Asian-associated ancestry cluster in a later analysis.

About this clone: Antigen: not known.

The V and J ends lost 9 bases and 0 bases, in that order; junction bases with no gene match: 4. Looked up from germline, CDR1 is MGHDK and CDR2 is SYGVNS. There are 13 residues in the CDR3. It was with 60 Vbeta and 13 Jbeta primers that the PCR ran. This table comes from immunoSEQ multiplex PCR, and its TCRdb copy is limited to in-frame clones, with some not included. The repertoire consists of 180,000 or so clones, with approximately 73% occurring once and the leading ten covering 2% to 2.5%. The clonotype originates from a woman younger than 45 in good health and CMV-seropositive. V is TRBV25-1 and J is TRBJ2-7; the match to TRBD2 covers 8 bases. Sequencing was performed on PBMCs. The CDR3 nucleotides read TGTGCCAGTGGGCGGGGGGACTCCTACGAGCAGTACTTC. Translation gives CASGRGDSYEQYF.